These T cell receptor beta chains were read from a single sample in a study of cytotoxic CD8 clonotypes in ibrutinib-treated CLL. The repertoire was sequenced with immunoSEQ multiplex PCR; TCRdb's copy has only in-frame clones and lacks some. The sample contains over 150,000 clones, around 72% of which appear only once. The sample here was PBMCs, taken after 24 months of ibrutinib treatment. The receptors shown here come from a human donor with chronic lymphocytic leukemia. Both conserved end residues are part of each CDR3. The D gene is left open where the match is weak. Rows give clone size only sometimes, using once, few, many, or a class for an expanded clone.

>TRBV5-4|TRBJ1-1|NA|NA
CASSLGGEMNTEAFF
TGTGCCAGCAGCTTGGGGGGGGAGATGAACACTGAAGCTTTCTTT
>TRBV5-1|TRBJ2-3|once|TRBD2
CASSPRTSGDTDTQYF
TGCGCCAGCAGCCCTCGGACTAGCGGAGACACAGATACGCAGTATTTT
>TRBV6-1|TRBJ2-7|NA|TRBD2
CASSDPGLANYEQYF
TGTGCCAGCAGTGATCCGGGACTAGCGAATTACGAGCAGTACTTC
>TRBV18|TRBJ1-2|NA|NA
CASSPVGDGYGYTF
TGTGCCAGCTCACCAGTGGGGGATGGCTATGGCTACACCTTC
>TRBV28|TRBJ2-5|NA|NA
CASSFVSGKTQYF
TGTGCCAGCAGTTTCGTAAGTGGGAAGACCCAGTACTTC
>TRBV5-4|TRBJ2-1|NA|TRBD2
CASNSGPGGRQFF
TGTGCCAGCAACTCAGGACCGGGCGGGAGGCAGTTCTTC
>TRBV28|TRBJ2-7|NA|NA
CASSLSASWGYEQYF
TGTGCCAGCAGTTTATCGGCTAGCTGGGGCTACGAGCAGTACTTC
>TRBV27|TRBJ2-7|few|NA
CASSLGSGAFYEQYF
TGTGCCAGCAGTTTGGGTTCAGGGGCTTTCTACGAGCAGTACTTC
>TRBV30|TRBJ2-2|few|NA
CAWDGRGGELFF
TGTGCCTGGGATGGACGAGGCGGGGAGCTGTTTTTT
>TRBV7-2|TRBJ2-7|NA|NA
CASSLVGGNPYEQYF
TGTGCCAGCAGCTTAGTAGGGGGAAATCCTTACGAGCAGTACTTC
>TRBV7-3|TRBJ2-7|NA|TRBD2
CASSLYSGGTYEQYF
TGTGCCAGCAGCTTATACAGCGGGGGGACCTACGAGCAGTACTTC
>TRBV18|TRBJ1-1|few|NA
CASSENKEDTEAFF
TGTGCCAGCTCAGAAAACAAGGAGGACACTGAAGCTTTCTTT
>TRBV5-1|TRBJ2-7|NA|NA
CASSEHADREGEQYF
TGCGCCAGCAGCGAACACGCCGACAGGGAGGGGGAGCAGTACTTC
>TRBV11-1|TRBJ2-1|NA|NA
CASSFRGDPYNEQFF
TGTGCCAGCAGCTTCAGGGGTGATCCCTACAATGAGCAGTTCTTC
>TRBV18|TRBJ2-7|NA|NA
CASSWQGNYEQYF
TGTGCCAGCTCTTGGCAGGGAAACTACGAGCAGTACTTC
>TRBV10-3|TRBJ1-3|NA|NA
CAIRAQLSGNTIYF
TGTGCCATCAGGGCGCAGCTCTCTGGAAACACCATATATTTT
>TRBV5-1|TRBJ2-7|NA|NA
CASSIEPRDEQYF
TGCGCCAGCAGCATAGAGCCCCGGGACGAGCAGTACTTC
>TRBV11-2|TRBJ2-7|NA|NA
CASGKQGLEQYF
TGTGCCAGCGGAAAGCAGGGTTTAGAGCAGTACTTC
>TRBV7-2|TRBJ1-2|NA|NA
CASSSPADAVYGYTF
TGTGCCAGCAGCTCCCCGGCGGACGCAGTCTATGGCTACACCTTC
>TRBV4-2|TRBJ2-7|NA|NA
CASSQDAQTYYEQYF
TGTGCCAGCAGCCAAGATGCCCAGACGTACTACGAGCAGTACTTC
>TRBV18|TRBJ1-4|NA|NA
CASSPEQTGLNEKLFF
TGTGCCAGCTCACCGGAACAGACAGGACTTAATGAAAAACTGTTTTTT